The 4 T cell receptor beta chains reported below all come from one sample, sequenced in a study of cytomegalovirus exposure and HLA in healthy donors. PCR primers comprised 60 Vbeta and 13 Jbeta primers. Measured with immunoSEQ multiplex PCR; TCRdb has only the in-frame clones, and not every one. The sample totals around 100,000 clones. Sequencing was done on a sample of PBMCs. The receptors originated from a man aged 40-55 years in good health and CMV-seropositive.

The CDR3 DNA follows: TGTGCCAGCAGAACTAGCGGGAGTCGAGTGACGCAGTATTTT. This encodes CASRTSGSRVTQYF. The chain recombines TRBV27 with TRBJ2-3; 11 bases align to TRBD2. Per the germline V gene, CDR1 is MNHEY and CDR2 is SMNVEV (reference sequence). V shed 6 bases, J shed 9 bases, and the junction held 8 bases outside the gene matches. The CDR3 contains 14 residues.

This CDR3 is CASSLDPGQGTQPQHF. The CDR3 region has the DNA TGTGCCAGCAGCTTGGATCCGGGACAGGGCACTCAGCCCCAGCATTTT. V and J are TRBV11-2 and TRBJ1-5, with 9 bases matching TRBD1. CDR1 and CDR2 from the germline V gene are SGHAT and FQNNGV. The CDR3 sequence is 16 residues long. The V gene end was trimmed by 3 bases and the J gene end by 6 bases; junction bases not matched to a gene: 9. Supplemented by reference TRBV11-2 and TRBJ1-5, the full variable domain reads EAGVAQSPRYKIIEKRQSVAFWCNPISGHATLYWYQQILGQGPKLLIQFQNNGVVDDSQLPKDRFSAERLKGVDSTLKIQPAKLEDSAVYLCASSLDPGQGTQPQHFGDGTRLSIL.

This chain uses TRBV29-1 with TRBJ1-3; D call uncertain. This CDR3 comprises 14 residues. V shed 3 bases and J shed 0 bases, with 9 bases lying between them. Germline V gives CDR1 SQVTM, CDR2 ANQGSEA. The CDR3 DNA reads TGCAGCGTTGAGGCAGGCTACTCTGGAAACACCATATATTTT. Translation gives CSVEAGYSGNTIYF. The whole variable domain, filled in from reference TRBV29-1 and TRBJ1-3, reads SAVISQKPSRDICQRGTSLTIQCQVDSQVTMMFWYRQQPGQSLTLIATANQGSEATYESGFVIDKFPISRPNLTFSTLTVSNMSPEDSSIYLCSVEAGYSGNTIYFGEGSWLTVV.

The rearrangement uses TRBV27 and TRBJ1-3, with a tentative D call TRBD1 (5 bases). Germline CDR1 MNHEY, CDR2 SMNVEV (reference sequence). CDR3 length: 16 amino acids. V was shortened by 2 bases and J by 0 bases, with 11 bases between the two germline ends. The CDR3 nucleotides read TGTGCCAGCAGTTTAGTCGGCGGGACCTCTGGAAACACCATATATTTT. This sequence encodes CASSLVGGTSGNTIYF.